A selection of T cell receptor beta chains follows, all from one sample in a study of T cell responses to AZD1222 COVID-19 vaccine. Profiled with immunoSEQ multiplex PCR; TCRdb holds only in-frame clones, not every one. This sample yields more than 75,000 clones, of which 91% are seen a single time; 6.5% to 9.5% belongs to the top ten. The material sequenced was peripheral blood, taken 28 days after the second AZD1222 dose. The receptors shown here come from an adult who received the AZD1222 COVID-19 vaccine. The conserved cysteine and the conserved F or W are not part of the CDR3 here.

>TRBV7-2
ASSPLGQINEQF
>TRBV3-1/TRBV3-2
ASSKTSGQDNEQF
>TRBV4-3
ASSQDLDSPTGLLSYEQY
>TRBV7-8
ASSFRDRGINEQF
>TRBV5-4
ASSSPGVREQY
>TRBV27
ASSLRGGYQETQY
>TRBV6-5
ASSYRQPNEKLF
>TRBV20-1
SARQFGEAF
>TRBV20-1
SAGVIYGYT
>TRBV5-4
ASSLVANYNEQF
>TRBV6-2/TRBV6-3
ASSHPQAGAYNEQF
>TRBV2
ARTGTGGTGELF
>TRBV19
ASSSGTSGFYNEQF
>TRBV15
ATSRVRGYTEAF
>TRBV19
ASSSGQGGNQPQH
>TRBV6-5
ASSYSFGYEQY
>TRBV7-2
ASSLGWDRTYNEQF
>TRBV2
ASRIDRGGTEAF
>TRBV14
ASSQPMGQGAYEQY
>TRBV11-2
ASSPRRPTNEKLF
>TRBV19
ARKVHLVDEQY
>TRBV7-9
ASSPGQGALVGYGYT
>TRBV28
ASRPQGPHGYT
>TRBV6-6
ASNRGGSGRSEQF
>TRBV21-1
ASSKVPSGGSGEQF
>TRBV27
ASTLFGNGQTGKLF
>TRBV7-2
ASSLSPGTGYT
>TRBV5-1
ASSFDGTGNQPQH
>TRBV23-1
ASSRSALRFYEQY
>TRBV5-1
ASSLEASGRYNEQF
>TRBV15
ATSRDGGLYESRV
>TRBV6-2/TRBV6-3
ASSSSQYQPQH
>TRBV18
ASSPKREDYEQY
>TRBV5-1
ASSFNGQGQETQY
>TRBV15
ATSSDRAGNSPLH
>TRBV24-1
ATSDPQREWQF
>TRBV7-2
ASSLIGLAGGGTDTQY
>TRBV7-3
ASSPLAGVPNEQF
>TRBV2
ASSDSPSRGELF
>TRBV28
ASSTPPGVEAF
>TRBV19
ASSVQLNTEAF
>TRBV27
ASSSGQGPYEQY
>TRBV19
ASSVSGLTYNEQF
>TRBV6-5
ARTPTRQGNTEAF